The rows below give T cell receptor beta chains drawn from one sample of a study of beta chain features in type 1 diabetes. This table comes from immunoSEQ multiplex PCR, and its TCRdb copy is limited to in-frame clones, with some not included. The sample yields under 950,000 clones, roughly 16% seen once. Input material: naive CD4+ T cells from blood. The source of these receptors is a woman aged 18-29 years in good health. Both conserved end residues are part of each CDR3. The D gene is left open where the match is weak. A clone size is listed for some rows: how often the clone was seen (once, few, many), or a class if it is expanded.

V gene	D gene	clone size	J gene	CDR3 protein	CDR3 DNA
TRBV5-1	TRBD2	-	TRBJ2-5	CASASGRYQETQYF	TGCGCCAGCGCTAGCGGGAGGTACCAAGAGACCCAGTACTTC
TRBV2	TRBD2	few	TRBJ2-3	CASRGTRLSTDTQYF	TGTGCCAGCAGGGGGACTAGGCTTAGCACAGATACGCAGTATTTT
TRBV6-5	-	-	TRBJ1-1	CASSYSGEIARTEAFF	TGTGCCAGCAGTTACTCCGGGGAAATCGCGAGGACTGAAGCTTTCTTT
TRBV2	-	-	TRBJ2-7	CASSEFQGSIPNEQYF	TGTGCCAGCAGTGAATTCCAGGGGTCAATCCCGAACGAGCAGTACTTC
TRBV27	TRBD2	few	TRBJ2-1	CASSRSGSFYNEQFF	TGTGCCAGCAGCCGAAGCGGGAGTTTCTACAATGAGCAGTTCTTC
TRBV5-1	-	-	TRBJ2-1	CASSLGPSNEQFF	TGCGCCAGCAGCTTGGGCCCCTCCAATGAGCAGTTCTTC
TRBV7-6	-	few	TRBJ1-1	CASSSQTGANSVEAFF	TGTGCCAGCAGCTCCCAGACAGGCGCGAATTCAGTTGAAGCTTTCTTT
TRBV5-1	-	few	TRBJ2-2	CASTPGSQNTGELFF	TGCGCCAGCACCCCTGGCAGTCAGAACACCGGGGAGCTGTTTTTT
TRBV14	-	few	TRBJ2-5	CASSLRQKRETQYF	TGTGCCAGCAGCCTTAGACAGAAACGAGAGACCCAGTACTTC
TRBV18	-	-	TRBJ2-5	CASSPGRVQETQYF	TGTGCCAGCTCACCAGGCAGGGTGCAGGAGACCCAGTACTTC
TRBV9	TRBD2	few	TRBJ2-3	CASSVSGTSGRVADTQYF	TGTGCCAGCAGCGTTTCCGGGACTAGCGGGAGGGTTGCAGATACGCAGTATTTT
TRBV5-4	-	-	TRBJ2-3	CASSLRQDTQYF	TGTGCCAGCAGCTTGAGACAGGATACGCAGTATTTT
TRBV28	-	-	TRBJ2-7	CASSLGPRSYEQYF	TGTGCCAGCAGTTTAGGCCCCCGCTCCTACGAGCAGTACTTC
TRBV7-2	TRBD1	-	TRBJ2-7	CASSIWDRAGYEQYF	TGTGCCAGCAGCATTTGGGACAGGGCGGGCTACGAGCAGTACTTC
TRBV27	TRBD2	-	TRBJ2-7	CASSSLTSGRRYEQYF	TGTGCCAGCAGTTCCTTGACTAGCGGGAGACGCTACGAGCAGTACTTC
TRBV25-1	-	few	TRBJ1-3	CASSGYSGDGRNTIYF	TGTGCCAGCAGTGGGTATTCAGGGGATGGCCGAAACACCATATATTTT
TRBV9	-	-	TRBJ2-5	CASTVHPSETQYF	TGTGCCAGCACCGTGCACCCGTCGGAGACCCAGTACTTC
TRBV28	TRBD2	-	TRBJ2-2	CASSPGTSHTGELFF	TGTGCCAGCAGTCCCGGGACTAGTCATACCGGGGAGCTGTTTTTT
TRBV14	-	-	TRBJ2-7	CASSQFGTVYSYEQYF	TGTGCCAGCAGCCAATTCGGGACGGTGTATTCCTACGAGCAGTACTTC
TRBV11-1	-	-	TRBJ2-2	CASSLRRANTGELFF	TGTGCCAGCAGCTTGAGGAGGGCGAACACCGGGGAGCTGTTTTTT